What follows are 15 T cell receptor beta chains derived from one specimen sequenced in a study of shared clonotypes between healthy human individuals. This table comes from immunoSEQ multiplex PCR, and its TCRdb copy is limited to in-frame clones, with some not included. Among millions of clones listed, approximately 95% were seen once. The specimen was naive CD4+ T cells from PBMCs. Subset described: CD45RA+ positively selected. Receptors originate from a man aged 18 to 29 in good health. Some clones in this sample may be carry-over from other donors' samples.

V is TRBV15 and J is TRBJ1-5; D not certain. Trimming took off 0 bases at V and 3 bases at J, with 3 bases between the two ends. This CDR3 has 13 residues. CDR1 is LNHNV, CDR2 YYDKDF, per germline (reference sequence). The CDR3 coding sequence is TGTGCCACCAGCAGAGAAATCAATCAGCCCCAGCATTTT. Its translation is CATSREINQPQHF.

The chain uses TRBV5-8 and TRBJ2-2; TRBD1 might be the D (5 bases). Trimming removed 0 bases from V and 3 bases from J, with 12 bases in between. Germline-derived CDR1 and CDR2 are SGHTS and YDEGEE. The CDR3 is 16 residues long. The CDR3 region is CASSLVGVVYTGELFF. The CDR3 nucleotides are TGTGCCAGCAGCTTGGTAGGGGTGGTTTACACCGGGGAGCTGTTTTTT.

This clone has a single count. This chain joins TRBV6-1 and TRBJ2-7, with no clear D. Germline CDR1 reads MNHNS; CDR2 reads SASEGT. The CDR3 has 11 residues. V lost 4 bases and J 1 base, leaving 2 bases between the germline ends. The CDR3 DNA reads as TGTGCCAGCAGTGGATCCTACGAGCAGTACTTC. This codes for CASSGSYEQYF.

The chain recombines TRBV5-6 with TRBJ2-1; 7 bases are shared with TRBD2. The V gene end was trimmed by 6 bases and the J gene end by 5 bases; junction bases not matched to a gene: 17. Germline-derived CDR1 and CDR2 are SGHDT and YYEEEE. There are 17 residues in the CDR3. CDR3 in amino acids: CASTTVPLATTNNEQFF. The DNA for the CDR3 is TGTGCCAGCACCACCGTCCCACTAGCGACCACAAACAATGAGCAGTTCTTC.

Comments on this clone: Other DNA sequences in the sample encode the same CDR3. The genes are TRBV28 and TRBJ2-5; D remains unclear. With 3 bases removed from V and 3 bases from J, the gap between germline ends came to 5 bases. Germline V gene lookup returns CDR1 MDHEN and CDR2 SYDVKM. CDR3 size: 12 residues. The CDR3 protein is CASSFSEETQYF. CDR3 nucleotides: TGTGCCAGCAGTTTCTCAGAAGAGACCCAGTACTTC.

The gene calls are TRBV15 and TRBJ2-1, with no clear D. This CDR3 is built from 14 residues. V dropped 0 bases and J dropped 3 bases, with 6 bases sitting between them. Germline V lookup: CDR1 LNHNV, CDR2 YYDKDF (reference sequence). The CDR3 reads CATSRDYDYNEQFF. CDR3 nucleotide sequence: TGTGCCACCAGCAGAGATTACGACTACAATGAGCAGTTCTTC.

The gene calls are TRBV5-1 and TRBJ1-1; 7 nucleotides line up with TRBD1. Trimming removed 3 bases from V and 5 bases from J; junction bases left unmatched: 7. In germline, CDR1 is SGHRS, CDR2 YFSETQ. The CDR3 covers 14 residues. The CDR3 is CASSWTGQWTEAFF. CDR3 coding DNA: TGCGCCAGCAGCTGGACGGGACAGTGGACTGAAGCTTTCTTT.

CDR3 in amino acids: CASRAGTGVYGYTF. The CDR3 DNA reads TGTGCCAGCAGAGCCGGGACAGGGGTCTATGGCTACACCTTC. V and J are TRBV6-6 and TRBJ1-2, with 10 bases identical to TRBD1. The V segment lost 6 bases and the J segment 4 bases; nucleotides outside the gene matches: 5. Germline CDR1 is MNHNY and CDR2 is SVGAGI (reference sequence). The CDR3 consists of 14 residues.

The chain is built from TRBV5-1 and TRBJ2-1, with TRBD2 identical over 9 bases. The CDR3 spans 15 residues. Germline-derived CDR1 and CDR2 are SGHRS and YFSETQ. The V and J ends lost 9 bases and 5 bases, in that order; junction bases with no gene match: 12. Here the CDR3 reads CATGALAGGNNEQFF. For the CDR3, the DNA is TGCGCCACCGGGGCTCTGGCGGGAGGGAACAATGAGCAGTTCTTC.

The chain links TRBV6-4 to TRBJ1-3; 7 bases agree with TRBD1. The V gene's germline CDR1 is MRHNA and CDR2 SNTAGT. This CDR3 contains 15 residues. The J segment lost 0 bases and the V segment lost 10 bases, leaving 9 bases of the junction unmatched. This chain's CDR3 is CATLGDSPSGNTIYF. CDR3 bases: TGTGCCACCCTGGGGGACAGCCCCTCTGGAAACACCATATATTTT.

The chain is built from TRBV28 and TRBJ1-2, with TRBD1 identical over 8 bases. Germline trimming cut 6 bases from V and 5 bases from J; bases unmatched to any gene: 14. CDR1 and CDR2 from the germline V gene are MDHEN and SYDVKM. This CDR3 contains 16 residues. CDR3 nucleotide sequence: TGTGCCAGCAGCTATAGACAGGGGACAGGCGGGTATGGCTACACCTTC. Translated: CASSYRQGTGGYGYTF.

The DNA for the CDR3 is TGTGCCAGCAGTGGACCCGAGGGAGAGTTTCTGGGCTACACCTTC. Protein product: CASSGPEGEFLGYTF. The gene calls are TRBV25-1 and TRBJ1-2; D is ambiguous. Trimming took off 4 bases at V and 8 bases at J, with 20 bases between the two ends. Germline values: CDR1 MGHDK, CDR2 SYGVNS. The CDR3 consists of 15 residues.

This chain links TRBV6-1 with TRBJ1-4; TRBD1 agrees at 7 bases. Trimming at V came to 3 bases and at J to 0 bases, leaving 1 base not matched to a gene. CDR3 length: 15 amino acids. Germline CDR1 and CDR2: MNHNS and SASEGT. The CDR3: CASSEGQSTNEKLFF. As DNA, the CDR3 is TGTGCCAGCAGTGAGGGACAGTCAACTAATGAAAAACTGTTTTTT.

The chain couples TRBV7-9 to TRBJ2-3; 11 bases map to TRBD2. Germline V CDR1 and CDR2: SEHNR, FQNEAQ (reference sequence). The junction had 5 bases not matched to a gene; V was cut back by 5 bases and J by 1 base. The CDR3 has 16 amino acids. The CDR3: CASSLLGLAGTDTQYF. In nucleotides, the CDR3 is TGTGCCAGCAGCCTCCTGGGACTAGCGGGCACAGATACGCAGTATTTT.

This clone is a singleton in its sample. The chain has TRBV2 and TRBJ1-1, with 8 bases that match TRBD1. V shed 8 bases, J shed 5 bases, and the junction held 10 bases outside the gene matches. The germline V gene encodes CDR1 SNHLY and CDR2 FYNNEI. The CDR3 sequence is 14 residues long. As DNA, the CDR3 is TGTGCCAGCCGCCAAGGACAGGGAGTGACTGAAGCTTTCTTT. It codes for CASRQGQGVTEAFF.